What follows describes a single T cell receptor beta chain. The data were produced by immunoSEQ multiplex PCR, yet TCRdb's version contains in-frame clones alone and is incomplete. This table holds 90,000 to 100,000 clones, more than 65% found once. The data belong to a study of blood T cell repertoires in COVID-19. The junction had 12 bases not matched to a gene; V was cut back by 7 bases and J by 3 bases. The CDR3 has 17 amino acids. Germline loops: CDR1 SSHAT, CDR2 FNYEAQ (reference sequence). The source is a man aged 55 to 70 with acute or convalescent COVID-19. The chain has TRBV7-7 and TRBJ2-2; 9 bases are shared with TRBD1. The source material was peripheral blood. The CDR3 DNA is TGTGCCAGCACCCGTCAGGGGGACAGGGTCGACACCGGGGAGCTGTTTTTT. It yields the protein CASTRQGDRVDTGELFF.